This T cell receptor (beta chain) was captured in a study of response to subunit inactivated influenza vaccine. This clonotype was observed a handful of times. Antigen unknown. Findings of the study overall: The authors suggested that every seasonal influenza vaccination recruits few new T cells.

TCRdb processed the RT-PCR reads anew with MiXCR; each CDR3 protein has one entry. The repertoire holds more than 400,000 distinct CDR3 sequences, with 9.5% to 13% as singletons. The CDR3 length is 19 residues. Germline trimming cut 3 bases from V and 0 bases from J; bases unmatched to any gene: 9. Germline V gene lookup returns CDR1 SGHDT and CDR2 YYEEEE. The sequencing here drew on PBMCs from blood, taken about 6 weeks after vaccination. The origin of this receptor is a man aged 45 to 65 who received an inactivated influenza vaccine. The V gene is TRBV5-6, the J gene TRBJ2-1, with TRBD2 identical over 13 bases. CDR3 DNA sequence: TGTGCCAGCAGCTGGAGACTAGCGGGGGGTCCCCGCTCCTACAATGAGCAGTTCTTC. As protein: CASSWRLAGGPRSYNEQFF.